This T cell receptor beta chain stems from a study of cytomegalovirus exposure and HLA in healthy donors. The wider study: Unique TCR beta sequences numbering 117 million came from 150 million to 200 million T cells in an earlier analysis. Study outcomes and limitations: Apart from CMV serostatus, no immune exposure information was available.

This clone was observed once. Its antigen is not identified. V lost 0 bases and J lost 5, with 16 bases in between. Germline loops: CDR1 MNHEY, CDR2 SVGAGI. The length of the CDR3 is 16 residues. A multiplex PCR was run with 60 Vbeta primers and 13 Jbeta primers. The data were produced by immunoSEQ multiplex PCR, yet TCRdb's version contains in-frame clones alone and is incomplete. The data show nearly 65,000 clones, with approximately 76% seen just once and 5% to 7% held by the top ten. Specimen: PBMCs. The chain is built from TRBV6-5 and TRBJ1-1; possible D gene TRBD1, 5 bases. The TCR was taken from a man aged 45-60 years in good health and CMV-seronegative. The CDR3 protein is CASSYSRVTRDTEAFF. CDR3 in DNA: TGTGCCAGCAGTTACTCGAGAGTCACCAGGGATACTGAAGCTTTCTTT.